The rows below give T cell receptor beta chains drawn from one sample of a study of long-term antiretroviral therapy in people with HIV. Assay used: immunoSEQ multiplex PCR; TCRdb lists only in-frame clones, some missing. The table records 35,000 to 45,000 clones, roughly four fifths of them present only once. Sequenced material: unsorted PBMCs, taken 1 year after starting antiretroviral therapy. Receptors originate from a man between 18 and 29 years old with HIV. Both conserved end residues are part of each CDR3. Each record gives: V gene, J gene, D gene, clone size, CDR3 DNA, CDR3 protein. D genes are given only for firm matches. Some rows have no size entry. The others give once, few or many, or a class for an expanded clone.

TRBV13	TRBJ1-2	.	.	TGTGCCAGCAGCTTAGAAGGGGTAGGAGGCTACACCTTC	CASSLEGVGGYTF
TRBV5-6	TRBJ2-3	.	.	TGTGCCAGCAGCCCGAGGGGCCCAAGGCTAGCGCCCAACCTTGTTACGCAGTATTTT	CASSPRGPRLAPNLVTQYF
TRBV11-2	TRBJ2-7	.	.	TGTGCCAGCTCACAATTAACCTACGAGCAGTACTTC	CASSQLTYEQYF
TRBV28	TRBJ2-7	TRBD1	once	TGTGCCAGCAGACCCGGGACAGCTTTCTACGAGCAGTACTTC	CASRPGTAFYEQYF
TRBV13	TRBJ2-6	.	.	TGTGCCAGCAGCTTTAGAGCTGGGGCCAACGTCCTGACTTTC	CASSFRAGANVLTF
TRBV6-1	TRBJ2-4	TRBD1	.	TGTGCCAGCAGTGGCGCCGCTAACCGACAGGGGAGGTCCAAAAACATTCAGTACTTC	CASSGAANRQGRSKNIQYF
TRBV19	TRBJ1-1	.	.	TGTGCCAGTAGTATAGCCGCAGGGTCGGGGAGTAACACTGAAGCTTTCTTT	CASSIAAGSGSNTEAFF
TRBV27	TRBJ1-5	.	few	TGTGCCAGCAGTTTAAAGGGGTCGCAGCCCCAGCATTTT	CASSLKGSQPQHF
TRBV15	TRBJ1-6	.	.	TGTGCCACCAGCAGAGTACGGGAAGCCTATAATTCACCCCTCCACTTT	CATSRVREAYNSPLHF
TRBV7-6	TRBJ2-3	TRBD1	.	TGTGCCAGCAGCTTATCAGGGGGAAGCACAGATACGCAGTATTTT	CASSLSGGSTDTQYF